These 18 T cell receptor beta chains originate from one sample sequenced in a study of control samples from healthy donors and cancer patients. TCRdb keeps only in-frame clones here, not all; method: immunoSEQ multiplex PCR. The profile shows fewer than 40,000 clones, approximately 95% of them singletons. Sequenced sample: blood. The source is a man between 60 and 75 years old in good health.

The V gene is TRBV15, the J gene TRBJ1-2; tentatively, D is TRBD1 (5 bases). The germline V and J ends were trimmed by 0 bases and 6 bases, with 5 bases remaining between them. The CDR3 spans 12 residues. CDR1 and CDR2 from the germline V gene are LNHNV and YYDKDF (reference sequence). The CDR3 coding sequence is TGTGCCACCAGCAGAGACAGGGATGGCTACACCTTC. Translating gives CATSRDRDGYTF.

A single count supports this clone. This rearrangement joins TRBV18 to TRBJ2-1; D might be TRBD2 (5 bases). V was clipped by 5 bases and J by 2 bases, with 7 bases between them. The CDR3 is made up of 13 amino acids. Per germline, CDR1 KGHSH and CDR2 LQKENI. The CDR3 coding sequence is TGTGCCAGCTCAGCCGGGGCCTACAATGAGCAGTTCTTC. Translating it yields CASSAGAYNEQFF. The variable domain in full, with the rest retrieved from reference TRBV18 and TRBJ2-1, is NAGVMQNPRHLVRRRGQEARLRCSPMKGHSHVYWYRQLPEEGLKFMVYLQKENIIDESGMPKERFSAEFPKEGPSILRIQQVVRGDSAAYFCASSAGAYNEQFFGPGTRLTVL.

J is TRBJ1-1 and V is TRBV9, with 8 bases matching TRBD1. The germline V gene encodes CDR1 SGDLS and CDR2 YYNGEE. The CDR3 loop spans 14 amino acids. With V trimmed by 4 bases and J by 5 bases, 7 bases remained unmatched. The CDR3 nucleotides read TGTGCCAGCAGCCCCGACAGGGGAAGGACTGAAGCTTTCTTT. It yields the protein CASSPDRGRTEAFF.

This chain joins TRBV28 and TRBJ2-2; 11 nucleotides line up with TRBD2. This CDR3 region has 17 residues. With 7 bases clipped from V and 0 bases from J, the junction kept 7 bases outside the gene matches. Per germline, CDR1 MDHEN and CDR2 SYDVKM. CDR3: CASNFLAGGPNTGELFF. CDR3 nucleotides: TGTGCCAGCAACTTCCTAGCGGGGGGCCCGAACACCGGGGAGCTGTTTTTT.

V is TRBV30 and J is TRBJ1-5; D is unresolved. This CDR3 spans 15 amino acids. V was clipped by 0 bases and J by 0 bases, with 9 bases between them. Germline CDR1 is GTSNPN and CDR2 is SVGIG (reference sequence). In DNA, the CDR3 is TGTGCCTGGAGTGTAGGGCAGCATAGCAATCAGCCCCAGCATTTT. Protein sequence: CAWSVGQHSNQPQHF.

The chain employs TRBV11-2 and TRBJ2-5; a weak D match, TRBD1 (6 bases). CDR3 length: 15 amino acids. Germline V gives CDR1 SGHAT, CDR2 FQNNGV. Trimming shortened V by 0 bases and J by 2 bases, and 10 bases separated the two germline ends. Here the CDR3 reads CASSLDQGPQETQYF. In nucleotides, the CDR3 is TGTGCCAGCAGCTTAGATCAGGGGCCTCAAGAGACCCAGTACTTC.

The V call is TRBV6-6, the J call TRBJ2-7; D might be TRBD1 or TRBD2, each matching 5 bases. The CDR3 has 15 amino acids. The germline gives CDR1 MNHNY, CDR2 SVGAGI (reference sequence). V was pared by 5 bases and J by 2 bases, with 16 bases between. The CDR3 DNA is TGTGCCAGCAGTGCACCTGGGACCCGCCCCTACGAGCAGTACTTC. Encoded protein: CASSAPGTRPYEQYF.

The chain combines TRBV27 with TRBJ1-2; 11 bases align to TRBD1. Trimming removed 6 bases from V and 5 bases from J; junction bases left unmatched: 8. CDR1 and CDR2 (germline): MNHEY, SMNVEV (reference sequence). The CDR3 is 15 amino acids. The chain's CDR3 is CASSSTGTGGYGYTF. CDR3 in DNA: TGTGCCAGCAGCTCCACCGGGACAGGGGGTTATGGCTACACCTTC.

The rearrangement uses TRBV5-6 and TRBJ2-1, with a tentative D call TRBD2 (6 bases). This CDR3 is built from 13 residues. Germline V CDR1 and CDR2: SGHDT, YYEEEE. The ends were cut back, 3 bases at V and 4 bases at J, with 8 bases in the middle. This CDR3 is CASSSGLYNEQFF. In DNA, the CDR3 is TGTGCCAGCAGCTCGGGACTGTACAATGAGCAGTTCTTC.

The chain employs TRBV19 and TRBJ1-6; TRBD1 matches 11 bases. The V segment lost 10 bases and the J segment 5 bases; nucleotides outside the gene matches: 10. The CDR3 is 16 residues long. Germline lookup yields CDR1 LNHDA and CDR2 SQIVND (reference sequence). The CDR3, as DNA: TGTGCCACCCATATTGGACAGGGGGCGAATAATTCACCCCTCCACTTT. It is translated as CATHIGQGANNSPLHF.

The chain has TRBV6-2 or TRBV6-3 and TRBJ1-1, with a tentative D call TRBD1 (5 bases). CDR3 length equals 14 residues. V lost 3 bases and J 2 bases, leaving 10 bases between the germline ends. Germline CDR1 is MNHEY and CDR2 is SVGEGT. Here the CDR3 DNA reads TGTGCCAGCAGTTATTCGACAGTAAACACTGAAGCTTTCTTT. As protein: CASSYSTVNTEAFF.

The genes are TRBV7-2 and TRBJ1-5; 7 bases line up with TRBD1. The CDR3 has 13 residues. Looked up from germline, CDR1 is SGHTA and CDR2 is FQGNSA. With V trimmed by 1 base and J by 9 bases, 3 bases remained unmatched. CDR3 bases: TGTGCCAGCAGCTTAGGACAGGGAATGCCCCAGCATTTT. This translates into CASSLGQGMPQHF. Complete variable domain (other parts from reference TRBV7-2 and TRBJ1-5): GAGVSQSPSNKVTEKGKDVELRCDPISGHTALYWYRQSLGQGLEFLIYFQGNSAPDKSGLPSDRFSAERTGGSVSTLTIQRTQQEDSAVYLCASSLGQGMPQHFGDGTRLSIL.

The chain joins TRBV3-1 (or the pseudogene TRBV3-2) to TRBJ2-7, with D unresolved. Germline CDR1 reads LGHDT; CDR2 reads YNNKEL (reference sequence). The CDR3 runs 12 residues. Trimming took off 1 base at V and 4 bases at J, with 5 bases between the two ends. The CDR3 DNA reads as TGTGCCAGCAGCCAAGTGGAATACGAGCAGTACTTC. Encoded protein: CASSQVEYEQYF.

CDR3: CASSLTGTGTYSNQPQHF. The CDR3 bases are TGTGCCAGCAGTCTTACCGGGACAGGAACTTATAGCAATCAGCCCCAGCATTTT. V is TRBV5-6 and J is TRBJ1-5, with 8 bases fitting TRBD1. The CDR3 covers 18 residues. Germline CDR1 reads SGHDT; CDR2 reads YYEEEE. The J segment lost 0 bases and the V segment lost 5 bases, leaving 13 bases of the junction unmatched.

Of note for this clone: At one of its ends the junction is not consistent with the germline gene, which may arise from a read error. The same CDR3 can be traced to other DNA sequences in this sample. This rearrangement joins TRBV5-6 to TRBJ2-3; 7 positions agree with TRBD2. Germline CDR1 SGHDT, CDR2 YYEEEE. The CDR3 loop spans 13 amino acids. This CDR3 is CASGEGITDTQYF. The CDR3, as DNA: TGTGCCAGTGGGGAGGGGATCACAGATACACAGTATTTT.

The chain links TRBV7-2 to TRBJ1-1; no clear D. V lost 6 bases to trimming and J lost 0 bases, with 8 bases between them. Germline V gene lookup returns CDR1 SGHTA and CDR2 FQGNSA. This CDR3 contains 13 residues. The CDR3 spells CASRENLNTEAFF. CDR3 coding DNA: TGTGCCAGCAGGGAAAATTTGAACACTGAAGCTTTCTTT.

This chain joins TRBV19 and TRBJ1-1, with TRBD1 matching 11 bases. The CDR3 is 17 residues long. V trimming: 4 bases; J trimming: 0 bases; junction bases outside the gene matches: 7. Looked up from germline, CDR1 is LNHDA and CDR2 is SQIVND (reference sequence). The CDR3 nucleotides are TGTGCCAGTAGTACCCGGGACAGGGGGGTTATGAACACTGAAGCTTTCTTT. It specifies CASSTRDRGVMNTEAFF. The full variable domain, completed using reference TRBV19 and TRBJ1-1, is DGGITQSPKYLFRKEGQNVTLSCEQNLNHDAMYWYRQDPGQGLRLIYYSQIVNDFQKGDIAEGYSVSREKKESFPLTVTSAQKNPTAFYLCASSTRDRGVMNTEAFFGQGTRLTVV.

V gene TRBV7-3 combines with J gene TRBJ2-2; no firm D call. Germline V gene lookup returns CDR1 SGHTA and CDR2 FQGTGA. There are 15 residues in the CDR3. V shed 0 bases and J shed 5 bases, with 10 bases lying between them. The chain's CDR3 is CASSLTYARTGELFF. CDR3 DNA: TGTGCCAGCAGCTTAACGTATGCCAGAACCGGGGAGCTGTTTTTT.